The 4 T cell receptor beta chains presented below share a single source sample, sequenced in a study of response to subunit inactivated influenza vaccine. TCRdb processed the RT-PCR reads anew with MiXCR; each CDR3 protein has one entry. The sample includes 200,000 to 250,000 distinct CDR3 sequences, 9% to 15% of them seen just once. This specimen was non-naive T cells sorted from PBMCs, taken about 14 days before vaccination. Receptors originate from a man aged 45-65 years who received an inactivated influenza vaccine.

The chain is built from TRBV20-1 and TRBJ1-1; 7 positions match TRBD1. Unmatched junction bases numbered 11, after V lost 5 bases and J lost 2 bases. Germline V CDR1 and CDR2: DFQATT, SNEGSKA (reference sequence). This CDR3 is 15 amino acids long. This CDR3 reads CSAQIFRDRNTEAFF. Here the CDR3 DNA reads TGCAGTGCTCAAATATTCCGGGACAGAAACACTGAAGCTTTCTTT.

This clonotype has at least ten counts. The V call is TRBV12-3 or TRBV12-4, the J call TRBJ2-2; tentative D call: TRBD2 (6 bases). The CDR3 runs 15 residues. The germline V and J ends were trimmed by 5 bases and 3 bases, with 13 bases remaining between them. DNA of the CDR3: TGTGCCAGCAGTGGGGGGTGGGCGTACACCGGGGAGCTGTTTTTT. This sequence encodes CASSGGWAYTGELFF.

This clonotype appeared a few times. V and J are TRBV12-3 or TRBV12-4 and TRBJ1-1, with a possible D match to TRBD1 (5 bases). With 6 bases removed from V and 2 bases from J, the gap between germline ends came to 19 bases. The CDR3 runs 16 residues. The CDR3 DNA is TGTGCCAGCAGGCGCCATGGGGCGGGATTAAACACTGAAGCTTTCTTT. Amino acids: CASRRHGAGLNTEAFF.

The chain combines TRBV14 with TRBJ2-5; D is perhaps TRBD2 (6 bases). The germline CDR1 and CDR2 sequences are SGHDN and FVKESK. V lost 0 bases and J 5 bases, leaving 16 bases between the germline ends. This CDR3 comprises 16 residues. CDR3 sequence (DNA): TGTGCCAGCAGCCAAGACGGAGGGGTCCGGTGGGAGACCCAGTACTTC. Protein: CASSQDGGVRWETQYF.